These T cell receptor beta chains were read from a single sample in a study of long-term antiretroviral therapy in people with HIV. TCRdb's table, derived via immunoSEQ multiplex PCR, lists solely in-frame clones and lacks some. The sample gives 15,000 to 20,000 clones, 85% to 95% of which show up once; 1.4% is in the top ten. The material sequenced was unsorted PBMCs, taken 10 to 12 years after starting antiretroviral therapy. These TCRs come from a young man with HIV. Both conserved end residues are part of each CDR3. The D gene is left open where the match is weak. For some rows the clone size is stated as once, few or many, or as a class when expanded; others skip it.

V gene: TRBV2; clone size: once; D gene: NA; J gene: TRBJ1-5; CDR3 DNA: TGTGCCAGCAGCTTCGGTAGCAATCAGCCCCAGCATTTT; CDR3 protein: CASSFGSNQPQHF
V gene: TRBV28; clone size: once; D gene: NA; J gene: TRBJ1-4; CDR3 DNA: TGTGCCAGCAGTGATACGCAGGGCACAGGTGAAAAACTGTTTTTT; CDR3 protein: CASSDTQGTGEKLFF
V gene: TRBV4-1; clone size: NA; D gene: NA; J gene: TRBJ2-7; CDR3 DNA: TGCGCCAGCAGCCGCTCCGTATTGGCCGTCTCTAGGGCCTCCTACGAGCAGTACTTC; CDR3 protein: CASSRSVLAVSRASYEQYF
V gene: TRBV28; clone size: NA; D gene: NA; J gene: TRBJ1-5; CDR3 DNA: TGTGCCAGCAGTTTATCTCAGGGAAATCAGCCCCAGCATTTT; CDR3 protein: CASSLSQGNQPQHF
V gene: TRBV12-5; clone size: NA; D gene: NA; J gene: TRBJ2-1; CDR3 DNA: TGTGCTAGTGGTTTGGTACGGGACGGTCAGTTAACCTACAATGAGCAGTTCTTC; CDR3 protein: CASGLVRDGQLTYNEQFF
V gene: TRBV5-1; clone size: NA; D gene: TRBD2; J gene: TRBJ2-2; CDR3 DNA: TGCGCCAGCAGCCCCCGGGGGACTAGCGTAGTAACCGGGGAGCTGTTTTTT; CDR3 protein: CASSPRGTSVVTGELFF
V gene: TRBV5-6; clone size: NA; D gene: TRBD2; J gene: TRBJ2-7; CDR3 DNA: TGTGCCAGCAGCCTTGGGAGGGGACTCTACGAGCAGTACTTC; CDR3 protein: CASSLGRGLYEQYF
V gene: TRBV20-1; clone size: NA; D gene: NA; J gene: TRBJ1-1; CDR3 DNA: TGCAGTGCTAGAGACTGGACAAAGGCTTTCTTT; CDR3 protein: CSARDWTKAFF
V gene: TRBV14; clone size: NA; D gene: NA; J gene: TRBJ2-1; CDR3 DNA: TGTGCCAGCAGCCAAGTAGGTGGGGGGGCCTTTGAGCAGTTCTTC; CDR3 protein: CASSQVGGGAFEQFF
V gene: TRBV18; clone size: NA; D gene: TRBD1; J gene: TRBJ2-6; CDR3 DNA: TGTGCCAGCTCACCAGGGACAGGGGGACCTGGGGCCAACGTCCTGACTTTC; CDR3 protein: CASSPGTGGPGANVLTF
V gene: TRBV2; clone size: NA; D gene: NA; J gene: TRBJ2-1; CDR3 DNA: TGTGCCAGCAGTGAAGGGACTGGTCGCCGGGCTGAGCAGTTCTTC; CDR3 protein: CASSEGTGRRAEQFF
V gene: TRBV2; clone size: NA; D gene: NA; J gene: TRBJ2-2; CDR3 DNA: TGTGCCAGCAAGATGAACACCGGGGAGCTGTTTTTT; CDR3 protein: CASKMNTGELFF
V gene: TRBV9; clone size: NA; D gene: TRBD2; J gene: TRBJ2-2; CDR3 DNA: TGTGCCAGCAGCACAAGCGGGGGGGCTAACACCGGGGAGCTGTTTTTT; CDR3 protein: CASSTSGGANTGELFF
V gene: TRBV6-6; clone size: NA; D gene: TRBD1; J gene: TRBJ1-2; CDR3 DNA: TGTGCCAGCAGACTTACACAGGGGCCCTATGGCTACACCTTC; CDR3 protein: CASRLTQGPYGYTF
V gene: TRBV7-3; clone size: NA; D gene: NA; J gene: TRBJ2-1; CDR3 DNA: TGTGCCAGCAGCTTAAAAGGTGGACTAAGTCCGTACAATGAGCAGTTCTTC; CDR3 protein: CASSLKGGLSPYNEQFF
V gene: TRBV5-1; clone size: NA; D gene: TRBD2; J gene: TRBJ2-7; CDR3 DNA: TGCGCCAGCAGCTCCTTGGGGGGGGATCAGGGATACGAGCAGTACTTC; CDR3 protein: CASSSLGGDQGYEQYF
V gene: TRBV5-1; clone size: once; D gene: TRBD1; J gene: TRBJ1-5; CDR3 DNA: TGCGCCAGCAGCCCCGGACAGGGACATCAGCCCCAGCATTTT; CDR3 protein: CASSPGQGHQPQHF
V gene: TRBV19; clone size: NA; D gene: TRBD2; J gene: TRBJ2-5; CDR3 DNA: TGTGCCAGTAGTCCCCGACTAGCGGGAGGGGAGACCCAGTACTTC; CDR3 protein: CASSPRLAGGETQYF
V gene: TRBV14; clone size: NA; D gene: TRBD2; J gene: TRBJ2-3; CDR3 DNA: TGTGCCAGCAGCCAAATAGCGGGGGGAACAGATACGCAGTATTTT; CDR3 protein: CASSQIAGGTDTQYF
V gene: TRBV18; clone size: NA; D gene: TRBD1; J gene: TRBJ1-6; CDR3 DNA: TGTGCCAGCTCACCGTACCAGGGGGGGAATTCACCCCTCCACTTT; CDR3 protein: CASSPYQGGNSPLHF
V gene: TRBV9; clone size: NA; D gene: NA; J gene: TRBJ1-4; CDR3 DNA: TGTGCCAGCAGCTCGAGCCGCGGGTGGGTTAATGAAAAACTGTTTTTT; CDR3 protein: CASSSSRGWVNEKLFF
V gene: TRBV4-1; clone size: NA; D gene: NA; J gene: TRBJ2-1; CDR3 DNA: TGCGCCAGCAGTCCCGGGGACTTTACCTACAATGAGCAGTTCTTC; CDR3 protein: CASSPGDFTYNEQFF
V gene: TRBV15; clone size: NA; D gene: TRBD1; J gene: TRBJ2-6; CDR3 DNA: TGTGCCACCAGCAGAGATGGGACAGGGAGGTCTGGGGCCAACGTCCTGACTTTC; CDR3 protein: CATSRDGTGRSGANVLTF
V gene: TRBV19; clone size: NA; D gene: TRBD1; J gene: TRBJ1-1; CDR3 DNA: TGTGCCAGTAGTACGGGACAGCCGGGGACTGAAGCTTTCTTT; CDR3 protein: CASSTGQPGTEAFF
V gene: TRBV9; clone size: once; D gene: NA; J gene: TRBJ1-3; CDR3 DNA: TGTGCCAGCAGCGCCCTATCTGGAAACACCATATATTTT; CDR3 protein: CASSALSGNTIYF
V gene: TRBV18; clone size: NA; D gene: NA; J gene: TRBJ2-7; CDR3 DNA: TGTGCCAGCTCGCCGGGGTCCCAGGTCGAGCAGTACTTC; CDR3 protein: CASSPGSQVEQYF
V gene: TRBV13; clone size: NA; D gene: TRBD2; J gene: TRBJ2-2; CDR3 DNA: TGTGCCAGCAGCCCGAACGGGGGTAGCGGGGGTACCGGGGAGCTGTTTTTT; CDR3 protein: CASSPNGGSGGTGELFF
V gene: TRBV19; clone size: NA; D gene: NA; J gene: TRBJ2-2; CDR3 DNA: TGTGCCAGTAGTATTTGGAACACCGGGGAGCTGTTTTTT; CDR3 protein: CASSIWNTGELFF
V gene: TRBV28; clone size: NA; D gene: NA; J gene: TRBJ2-2; CDR3 DNA: TGTGCCAGCAGTTATCGCGGGGAGCTGTTTTTT; CDR3 protein: CASSYRGELFF
V gene: TRBV6-1; clone size: NA; D gene: NA; J gene: TRBJ1-1; CDR3 DNA: TGTGCCAGCAGTGAGTTCGTGGACACTGAAGCTTTCTTT; CDR3 protein: CASSEFVDTEAFF
V gene: TRBV19; clone size: NA; D gene: NA; J gene: TRBJ1-2; CDR3 DNA: TGTGCCAGTAGTATGGGGGAGGGGAACTATGGCTACACCTTC; CDR3 protein: CASSMGEGNYGYTF
V gene: TRBV9; clone size: NA; D gene: NA; J gene: TRBJ2-7; CDR3 DNA: TGTGCCAGCAGCGTCGACAGTAGAAACGAGCAGTACTTC; CDR3 protein: CASSVDSRNEQYF
V gene: TRBV2; clone size: NA; D gene: TRBD2; J gene: TRBJ2-1; CDR3 DNA: TGTGCCAGCAGTGGACTAGCGGGGGCAGGGGAGCAGTTCTTC; CDR3 protein: CASSGLAGAGEQFF
V gene: TRBV7-2; clone size: NA; D gene: NA; J gene: TRBJ2-7; CDR3 DNA: TGTGCCAGCAGCCCTAGCCCCTGGGGAAGATATTACGAGCAGTACTTC; CDR3 protein: CASSPSPWGRYYEQYF
V gene: TRBV25-1; clone size: NA; D gene: NA; J gene: TRBJ2-5; CDR3 DNA: TGTGCCAGCGGGCCAGGGGGGAGCCAAGAGACCCAGTACTTC; CDR3 protein: CASGPGGSQETQYF
V gene: TRBV27; clone size: NA; D gene: NA; J gene: TRBJ1-2; CDR3 DNA: TGTGCCAGCAGTTTGGCGGGGCAGAACTATGGCTACACCTTC; CDR3 protein: CASSLAGQNYGYTF
V gene: TRBV4-1; clone size: NA; D gene: NA; J gene: TRBJ2-5; CDR3 DNA: TGCGCCAGCAGCCAAGAACACAGGCAAGAGACCCAGTACTTC; CDR3 protein: CASSQEHRQETQYF
V gene: TRBV19; clone size: NA; D gene: TRBD1; J gene: TRBJ1-6; CDR3 DNA: TGTGCCAGCGTTTTGACAGGGGGTACTTCACCCCTCCACTTT; CDR3 protein: CASVLTGGTSPLHF
V gene: TRBV5-1; clone size: NA; D gene: NA; J gene: TRBJ2-5; CDR3 DNA: TGCGCCAGCAGCTTGATGGGCCAGGGGCTGGGAGAGACCCAGTACTTC; CDR3 protein: CASSLMGQGLGETQYF
V gene: TRBV7-9; clone size: NA; D gene: NA; J gene: TRBJ2-7; CDR3 DNA: TGTGCCAGCAGTGCTACCGGGGGACAGAGTATCTACGAGCAGTACTTC; CDR3 protein: CASSATGGQSIYEQYF
V gene: TRBV5-1; clone size: NA; D gene: NA; J gene: TRBJ1-1; CDR3 DNA: TGCGCCAGCAGCTTTCGGGGAAACACTGAAGCTTTCTTT; CDR3 protein: CASSFRGNTEAFF
V gene: TRBV2; clone size: NA; D gene: NA; J gene: TRBJ2-1; CDR3 DNA: TGTGCCAGCGTCCCTACAGAGCCCCTCAATGAGCAGTTCTTC; CDR3 protein: CASVPTEPLNEQFF
V gene: TRBV30; clone size: NA; D gene: NA; J gene: TRBJ2-3; CDR3 DNA: TGTGCCTGGAGTGAATACGAAGATACGCAGTATTTT; CDR3 protein: CAWSEYEDTQYF
V gene: TRBV7-8; clone size: NA; D gene: NA; J gene: TRBJ1-5; CDR3 DNA: TGTGCCAGCAGCCCGGAGGGCCAGCCCCAGCATTTT; CDR3 protein: CASSPEGQPQHF
V gene: TRBV2; clone size: NA; D gene: NA; J gene: TRBJ1-1; CDR3 DNA: TGTGCCAGCAGTGAAGGTAGGCCGGAAGCTTTCTTT; CDR3 protein: CASSEGRPEAFF
V gene: TRBV7-8; clone size: NA; D gene: NA; J gene: TRBJ1-6; CDR3 DNA: TGTGCCAGCAGATCTATGGGCTACGATTCACCCCTCCACTTT; CDR3 protein: CASRSMGYDSPLHF